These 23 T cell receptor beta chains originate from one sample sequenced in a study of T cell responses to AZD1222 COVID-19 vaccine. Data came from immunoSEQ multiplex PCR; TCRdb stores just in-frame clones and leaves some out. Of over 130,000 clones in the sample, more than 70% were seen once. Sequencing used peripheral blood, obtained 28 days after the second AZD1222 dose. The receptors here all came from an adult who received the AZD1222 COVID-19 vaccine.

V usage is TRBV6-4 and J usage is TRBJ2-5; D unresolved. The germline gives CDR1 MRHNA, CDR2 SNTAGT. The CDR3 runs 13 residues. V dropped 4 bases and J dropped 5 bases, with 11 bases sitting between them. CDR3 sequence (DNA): TGTGCCAGCAGTGTTGGCCCTGGGGAGACCCAGTACTTC. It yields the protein CASSVGPGETQYF.

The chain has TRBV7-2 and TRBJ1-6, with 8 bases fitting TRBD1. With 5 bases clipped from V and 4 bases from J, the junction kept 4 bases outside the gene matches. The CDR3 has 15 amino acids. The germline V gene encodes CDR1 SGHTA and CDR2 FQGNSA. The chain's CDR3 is CASSARQGYNSPLHF. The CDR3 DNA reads TGTGCCAGCAGCGCCCGACAGGGGTATAATTCACCCCTCCACTTT.

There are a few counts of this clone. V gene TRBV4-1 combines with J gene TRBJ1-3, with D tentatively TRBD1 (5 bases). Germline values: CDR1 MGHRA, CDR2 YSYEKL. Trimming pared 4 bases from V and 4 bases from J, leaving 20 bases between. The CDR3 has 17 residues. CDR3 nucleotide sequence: TGCGCCAGCAGCCGGGGGGGATTAGTTCTCTCAGGAAACACCATATATTTT. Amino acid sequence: CASSRGGLVLSGNTIYF.

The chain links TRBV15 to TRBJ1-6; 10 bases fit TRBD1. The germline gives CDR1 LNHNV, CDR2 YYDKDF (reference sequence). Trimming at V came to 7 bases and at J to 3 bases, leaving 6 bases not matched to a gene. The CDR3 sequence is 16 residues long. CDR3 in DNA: TGTGCCACCAAGGGCGACAGGGGGCTCTATAATTCACCCCTCCACTTT. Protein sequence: CATKGDRGLYNSPLHF.

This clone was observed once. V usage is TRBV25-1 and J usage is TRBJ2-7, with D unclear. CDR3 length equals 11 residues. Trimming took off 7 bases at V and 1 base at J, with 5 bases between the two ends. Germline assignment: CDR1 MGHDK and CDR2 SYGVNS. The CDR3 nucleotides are TGTGCCAGCACCAGTTCCTACGAGCAGTACTTC. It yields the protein CASTSSYEQYF.

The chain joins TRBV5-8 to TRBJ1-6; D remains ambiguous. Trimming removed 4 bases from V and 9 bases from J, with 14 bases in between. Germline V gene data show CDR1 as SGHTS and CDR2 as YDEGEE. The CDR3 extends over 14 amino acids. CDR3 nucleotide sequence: TGTGCCAGCAGCCTCCGGGGATTGGGTTCACCCCTCCACTTT. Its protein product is CASSLRGLGSPLHF.

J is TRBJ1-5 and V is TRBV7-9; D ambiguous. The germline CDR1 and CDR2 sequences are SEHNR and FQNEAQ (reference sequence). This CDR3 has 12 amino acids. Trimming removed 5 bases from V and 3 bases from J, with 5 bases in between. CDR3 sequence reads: CASSPPNQPQHF. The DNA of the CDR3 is TGTGCCAGCAGCCCACCCAATCAGCCCCAGCATTTT. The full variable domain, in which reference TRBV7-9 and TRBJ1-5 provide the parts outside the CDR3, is DTGVSQNPRHKITKRGQNVTFRCDPISEHNRLYWYRQTLGQGPEFLTYFQNEAQLEKSRLLSDRFSAERPKGSFSTLEIQRTEQGDSAMYLCASSPPNQPQHFGDGTRLSIL.

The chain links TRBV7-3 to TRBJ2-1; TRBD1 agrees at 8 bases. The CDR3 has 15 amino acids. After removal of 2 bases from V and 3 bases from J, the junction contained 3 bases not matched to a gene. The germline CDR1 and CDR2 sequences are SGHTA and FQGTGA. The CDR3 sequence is CASSLQGAIYNEQFF. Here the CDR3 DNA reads TGTGCCAGCAGCTTACAGGGGGCGATCTACAATGAGCAGTTCTTC. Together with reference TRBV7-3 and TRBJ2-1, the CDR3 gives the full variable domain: GAGVSQTPSNKVTEKGKYVELRCDPISGHTALYWYRQSLGQGPEFLIYFQGTGAADDSGLPNDRFFAVRPEGSVSTLKIQRTERGDSAVYLCASSLQGAIYNEQFFGPGTRLTVL.

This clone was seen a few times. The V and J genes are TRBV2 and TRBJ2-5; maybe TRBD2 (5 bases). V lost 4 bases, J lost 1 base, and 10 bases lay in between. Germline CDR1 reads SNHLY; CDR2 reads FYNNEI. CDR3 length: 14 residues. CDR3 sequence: CASSARAVQETQYF. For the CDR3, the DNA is TGTGCCAGCAGTGCGCGAGCGGTCCAAGAGACCCAGTACTTC.

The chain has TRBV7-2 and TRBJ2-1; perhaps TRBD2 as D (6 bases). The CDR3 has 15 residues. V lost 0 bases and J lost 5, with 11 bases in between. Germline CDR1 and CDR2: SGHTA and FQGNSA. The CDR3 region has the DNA TGTGCCAGCAGCTTAGCGACGACTAGACACAATGAGCAGTTCTTC. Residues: CASSLATTRHNEQFF.

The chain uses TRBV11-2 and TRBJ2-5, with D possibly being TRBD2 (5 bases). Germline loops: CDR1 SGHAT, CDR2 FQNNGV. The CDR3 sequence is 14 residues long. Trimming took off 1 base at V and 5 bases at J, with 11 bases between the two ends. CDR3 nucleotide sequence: TGTGCCAGCAGCTTAGGTGCACGCGGGGAGACCCAGTACTTC. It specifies CASSLGARGETQYF. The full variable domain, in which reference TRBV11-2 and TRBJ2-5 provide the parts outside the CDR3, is EAGVAQSPRYKIIEKRQSVAFWCNPISGHATLYWYQQILGQGPKLLIQFQNNGVVDDSQLPKDRFSAERLKGVDSTLKIQPAKLEDSAVYLCASSLGARGETQYFGPGTRLLVL.

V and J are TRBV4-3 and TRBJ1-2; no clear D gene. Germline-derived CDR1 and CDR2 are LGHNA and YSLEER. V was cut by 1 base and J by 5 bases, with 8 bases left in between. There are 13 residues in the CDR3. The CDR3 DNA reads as TGCGCCAGCAGCCAAGTATCTGGTTATGGCTACACCTTC. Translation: CASSQVSGYGYTF.

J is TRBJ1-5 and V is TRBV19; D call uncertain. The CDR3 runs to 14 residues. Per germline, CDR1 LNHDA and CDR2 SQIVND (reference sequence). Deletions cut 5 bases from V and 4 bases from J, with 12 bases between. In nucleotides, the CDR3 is TGTGCCAGTAGTCCTCACCGCGATAATCAGCCCCAGCATTTT. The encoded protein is CASSPHRDNQPQHF.

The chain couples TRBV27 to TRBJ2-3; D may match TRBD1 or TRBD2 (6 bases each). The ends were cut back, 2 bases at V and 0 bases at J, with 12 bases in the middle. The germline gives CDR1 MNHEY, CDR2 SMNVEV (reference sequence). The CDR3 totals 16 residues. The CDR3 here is CASSLQKGGSTDTQYF. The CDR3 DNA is TGTGCCAGCAGTTTACAGAAGGGGGGTAGCACAGATACGCAGTATTTT.

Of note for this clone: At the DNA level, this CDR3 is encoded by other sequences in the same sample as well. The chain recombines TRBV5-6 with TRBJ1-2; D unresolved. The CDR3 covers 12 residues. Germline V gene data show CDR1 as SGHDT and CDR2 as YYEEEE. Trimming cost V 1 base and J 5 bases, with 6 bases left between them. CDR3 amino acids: CASSLTDYGYTF. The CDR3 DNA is TGTGCCAGCAGCTTGACTGATTATGGCTACACCTTC.

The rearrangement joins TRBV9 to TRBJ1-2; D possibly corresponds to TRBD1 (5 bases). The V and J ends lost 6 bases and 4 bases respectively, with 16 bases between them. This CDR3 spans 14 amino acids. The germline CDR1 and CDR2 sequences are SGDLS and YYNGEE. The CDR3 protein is CASTGLKFPYGYTF. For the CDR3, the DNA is TGTGCCAGCACAGGGTTGAAGTTCCCCTATGGCTACACCTTC. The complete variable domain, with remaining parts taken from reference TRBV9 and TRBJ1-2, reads DSGVTQTPKHLITATGQRVTLRCSPRSGDLSVYWYQQSLDQGLQFLIQYYNGEERAKGNILERFSAQQFPDLHSELNLSSLELGDSALYFCASTGLKFPYGYTFGSGTRLTVV.

CDR3 loop: CASSVRASDEQFF. For the CDR3, the DNA is TGCGCCAGCAGCGTCCGGGCGAGCGATGAGCAGTTCTTC. The V gene is TRBV5-1, the J gene TRBJ2-1, with D uncertain. The CDR3 length is 13 residues. Germline loops: CDR1 SGHRS, CDR2 YFSETQ. The V end lost 4 bases, the J end lost 8 bases, and 13 bases lay between the germline ends.

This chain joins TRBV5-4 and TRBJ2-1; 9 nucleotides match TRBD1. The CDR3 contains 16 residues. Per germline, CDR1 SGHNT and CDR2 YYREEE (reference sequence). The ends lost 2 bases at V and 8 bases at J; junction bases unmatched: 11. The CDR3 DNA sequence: TGTGCCAGCAGCTTAACGATCGGACAGGGGATGGATGAGCAGTTCTTC. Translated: CASSLTIGQGMDEQFF. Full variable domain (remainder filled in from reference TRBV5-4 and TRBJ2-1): ETGVTQSPTHLIKTRGQQVTLRCSSQSGHNTVSWYQQALGQGPQFIFQYYREEENGRGNFPPRFSGLQFPNYSSELNVNALELDDSALYLCASSLTIGQGMDEQFFGPGTRLTVL.

CDR3 in DNA: TGTGCCAGCAGCTTGACCAGCGGGAAAGAGACCCAGTACTTC. This codes for CASSLTSGKETQYF. The chain joins TRBV11-2 to TRBJ2-5; 7 nucleotides agree with TRBD2. Trimming at V came to 3 bases and at J to 3 bases, leaving 4 bases not matched to a gene. Germline lookup yields CDR1 SGHAT and CDR2 FQNNGV. The CDR3 loop spans 14 amino acids.

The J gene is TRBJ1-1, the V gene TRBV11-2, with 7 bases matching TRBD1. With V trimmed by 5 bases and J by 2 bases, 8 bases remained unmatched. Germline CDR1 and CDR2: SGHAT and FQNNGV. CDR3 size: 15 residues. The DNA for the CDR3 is TGTGCCAGCAGCCAGGGACAGCTGGCAAACACTGAAGCTTTCTTT. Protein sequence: CASSQGQLANTEAFF.

The CDR3 loop reads CSAVHQETQYF. CDR3 sequence (DNA): TGCAGTGCTGTACATCAAGAGACCCAGTACTTC. The chain combines TRBV20-1 with TRBJ2-5; the D is unclear. This CDR3 is built from 11 residues. Germline V gives CDR1 DFQATT, CDR2 SNEGSKA (reference sequence). V lost 5 bases and J lost 2, with 6 bases in between.

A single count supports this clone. CDR3 coding DNA: TGCAGCGTTTATCCTGGGGGCGCTGGGAACACTGAAGCTTTCTTT. This encodes CSVYPGGAGNTEAFF. This chain connects TRBV29-1 to TRBJ1-1, with D perhaps TRBD1 (6 bases). The length of the CDR3 is 15 residues. The V end lost 5 bases, the J end lost 1 base, and 17 bases lay between the germline ends. CDR1 SQVTM and CDR2 ANQGSEA come from the germline V gene.

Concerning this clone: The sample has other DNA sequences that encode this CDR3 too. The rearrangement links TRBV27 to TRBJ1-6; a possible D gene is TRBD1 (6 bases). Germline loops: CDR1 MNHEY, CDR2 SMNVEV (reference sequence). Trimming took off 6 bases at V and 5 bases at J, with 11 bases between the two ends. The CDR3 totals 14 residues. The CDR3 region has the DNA TGTGCCAGCAGACCGGGACACGATAATTCACCCCTCCACTTT. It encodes CASRPGHDNSPLHF.